This TCR beta chain was obtained from a study of blood T cell repertoires in COVID-19. As for the study in general: Samples came from the United States, Italy and Spain, spanning acute and convalescent COVID-19.

With 5 bases clipped from V and 8 bases from J, the junction kept 5 bases outside the gene matches. The CDR3 loop spans 13 amino acids. Profiled with immunoSEQ multiplex PCR; TCRdb holds only in-frame clones, not every one. The sample consists of more than 85,000 clones, 65% to 90% of them appearing once. This clone came up once. The chain combines TRBV12-3 or TRBV12-4 with TRBJ1-2, with 10 bases lining up with TRBD1. The origin of this receptor is a woman older than 75 with active or convalescent COVID-19. Sequenced: peripheral blood. As DNA, the CDR3 is TGTGCCAGCAGTCCAGGGACAGGGGAGGGCTACACCTTC. This sequence encodes CASSPGTGEGYTF.